Each of the 4 T cell receptor beta chains below was sequenced from the same sample in a study of tumor T cells in aggressive B-cell lymphoma. Sequencing used immunoSEQ multiplex PCR; TCRdb keeps in-frame clones, though not all of them. This sample has some 10,000 clones; about 90% occur once, and the top ten carry approximately 3%. Source material: tumor tissue. Source of these receptors: an adult with diffuse large B cell lymphoma.

The V and J genes are TRBV7-8 and TRBJ1-2, with 7 bases matching TRBD1. Unmatched junction bases numbered 5, after V lost 2 bases and J lost 5 bases. This CDR3 contains 14 residues. Germline lookup yields CDR1 SGHVS and CDR2 FQNEAQ. The CDR3 spells CASSLMQGGYGYTF. As DNA, the CDR3 is TGTGCCAGCAGCTTAATGCAGGGGGGTTATGGCTACACCTTC. The full variable domain, in which reference TRBV7-8 and TRBJ1-2 provide the parts outside the CDR3, is GAGVSQSPRYKVAKRGQDVALRCDPISGHVSLFWYQQALGQGPEFLTYFQNEAQLDKSGLPSDRFFAERPEGSVSTLKIQRTQQEDSAVYLCASSLMQGGYGYTFGSGTRLTVV.

This clone was seen just once. This rearrangement joins TRBV15 to TRBJ1-2; D remains unclear. Trimming cost V 1 base and J 8 bases, with 11 bases left between them. The length of the CDR3 is 13 residues. The germline V gene encodes CDR1 LNHNV and CDR2 YYDKDF (reference sequence). CDR3 region: CATSRGLNRGYTF. CDR3 coding DNA: TGTGCCACCAGCAGAGGTCTAAATCGCGGCTACACCTTC.

The chain employs TRBV30 and TRBJ1-4; D uncertain. Trimming pared 1 base from V and 8 bases from J, leaving 8 bases between. The CDR3 length is 12 residues. Germline V gives CDR1 GTSNPN, CDR2 SVGIG (reference sequence). The CDR3: CAWSEGEEKLFF. DNA for the CDR3: TGTGCCTGGAGTGAGGGAGAGGAAAAACTGTTTTTT. The variable domain in full, with the rest retrieved from reference TRBV30 and TRBJ1-4, is SQTIHQWPATLVQPVGSPLSLECTVEGTSNPNLYWYRQAAGRGLQLLFYSVGIGQISSEVPQNLSASRPQDRQFILSSKKLLLSDSGFYLCAWSEGEEKLFFGSGTQLSVL.

The chain recombines TRBV9 with TRBJ2-4; 8 nucleotides line up with TRBD1. This CDR3 comprises 15 residues. The J segment lost 4 bases and the V segment lost 0 bases, leaving 3 bases of the junction unmatched. From germline, CDR1 is SGDLS and CDR2 YYNGEE. CDR3 sequence (DNA): TGTGCCAGCAGCGTAGCAGGACAGGGAAAAAACATTCAGTACTTC. It is translated as CASSVAGQGKNIQYF.